This T cell receptor (beta chain) was captured in a study of blood T cell repertoires in COVID-19. Study overall: In each case, the material was cDNA or gDNA derived from T cells, B-cell-depleted T cells, or PBMCs.

With 3 bases clipped from V and 6 bases from J, the junction kept 11 bases outside the gene matches. Per the germline V gene, CDR1 is WNHNN and CDR2 is SYGVQD (reference sequence). The CDR3 has 15 amino acids. In the authors' workflow: Scientists estimated how many nucleated cells there were by amplifying reference gene primers. Libraries were prepared by immunoSEQ multiplex PCR; TCRdb keeps only in-frame clonotypes and omits some of them. D and trimming were read from the DNA, whereas the V and J calls and clone size are those reported in that table. The table lists over 200,000 clones, around four fifths of them singletons.

The V gene is TRBV10-1, the J gene TRBJ2-7; 7 bases line up with TRBD1. The sequence derives from a woman in her sixties or seventies with active or convalescent COVID-19. Source material: peripheral blood. The CDR3 loop reads CASSESGTVGVEQYF. DNA for the CDR3: TGCGCCAGCAGTGAATCCGGGACAGTAGGGGTCGAGCAGTACTTC.